A single sample is the source of the 23 T cell receptor beta chains below, sequenced in a study of shared clonotypes between healthy human individuals. Sequencing used immunoSEQ multiplex PCR; TCRdb keeps in-frame clones, though not all of them. Counted here are around 530,000 clones, 70% to 80% occurring once; the ten biggest clones make up more than 10%. Sequencing was carried out using PBMCs. The receptors were gathered from a middle-aged woman in good health. Some clones in this sample may be carry-over from other donors' samples.

In the case of this clone: This likely came from a read error, as a far larger clone is one base away. This chain joins TRBV29-1 and TRBJ2-5; D gene ambiguous. The last part of the DNA fits TRBJ2-7 better; the J call may be wrong. Germline V CDR1 and CDR2: SQVTM, ANQGSEA. CDR3 length: 12 residues. The chain's CDR3 is CSVGNGGHEQYF. CDR3 coding DNA: TGCAGCGTTGGGAATGGTGGGCACGAGCAGTACTTC.

This clone has only one observation. This chain joins TRBV5-1 and TRBJ2-6; D gene uncertain. Per the germline V gene, CDR1 is SGHRS and CDR2 is YFSETQ. This CDR3 spans 17 amino acids. The V end lost 4 bases, the J end lost 0 bases, and 14 bases lay between the germline ends. For the CDR3, the DNA is TGCGCCAGCAGCATTATGACATTCGCCTCTGGGGCCAACGTCCTGACTTTC. It translates to CASSIMTFASGANVLTF.

The rearrangement joins TRBV15 to TRBJ2-1; 9 positions match TRBD2. Losses at the gene ends were 5 bases for V and 4 bases for J; bases not matched to a gene: 6. Germline V CDR1 and CDR2: LNHNV, YYDKDF (reference sequence). The CDR3 is 15 residues long. In DNA, the CDR3 is TGTGCCACCAGCGAGGGACTAGCAGCATACAATGAGCAGTTCTTC. Translated: CATSEGLAAYNEQFF.

The V call is TRBV7-8, the J call TRBJ1-4; 10 nucleotides line up with TRBD1. Losses at the gene ends were 5 bases for V and 3 bases for J; bases not matched to a gene: 6. This CDR3 comprises 16 residues. From germline, CDR1 is SGHVS and CDR2 FQNEAQ. The CDR3 DNA reads as TGTGCCAGCAGCAAAGACAGGGGGCTACCTAATGAAAAACTGTTTTTT. This sequence encodes CASSKDRGLPNEKLFF.

This clone was seen once. This chain connects TRBV5-1 to TRBJ2-7; D possibly corresponds to TRBD1 (6 bases). Germline V gives CDR1 SGHRS, CDR2 YFSETQ. Deletions cut 2 bases from V and 4 bases from J, with 19 bases between. CDR3 length: 16 residues. The CDR3 sequence: CASSLSMATGPYEQYF. CDR3 nucleotides: TGCGCCAGCAGCTTATCCATGGCGACAGGCCCTTACGAGCAGTACTTC.

V usage is TRBV7-2 and J usage is TRBJ2-1, with 10 bases matching TRBD2. Trimming at V came to 0 bases and at J to 5 bases, leaving 4 bases not matched to a gene. This CDR3 has 16 residues. CDR1 is SGHTA and CDR2 is FQGNSA in the germline V gene. This CDR3 reads CASSLASGRINNEQFF. The DNA for the CDR3 is TGTGCCAGCAGCTTAGCTAGCGGGAGGATCAACAATGAGCAGTTCTTC.

The rearrangement uses TRBV15 and TRBJ2-5, with 7 positions matching TRBD2. Trimming took 4 bases from V and 5 from J; bases not matched to a gene: 13. Germline CDR1 LNHNV, CDR2 YYDKDF (reference sequence). The CDR3 loop spans 16 amino acids. Here the CDR3 reads CATSMGLADVQETQYF. Here the CDR3 DNA reads TGTGCCACCAGCATGGGGCTAGCGGACGTCCAGGAGACCCAGTACTTC.

Comments on this clone: Different DNA sequences within this sample yield the same CDR3. The CDR3 bases are TGTGCCAGCAGACTGCTAGCGGGCACAGATACGCAGTATTTT. Its protein is CASRLLAGTDTQYF. The chain couples TRBV5-6 to TRBJ2-3; 7 bases map to TRBD2. The CDR3 is 14 residues long. The trim removed 5 bases at V and 1 base at J, leaving 4 bases unmatched. Germline values: CDR1 SGHDT, CDR2 YYEEEE. The full variable domain, in which reference TRBV5-6 and TRBJ2-3 provide the parts outside the CDR3, is DAGVTQSPTHLIKTRGQQVTLRCSPKSGHDTVSWYQQALGQGPQFIFQYYEEEERQRGNFPDRFSGHQFPNYSSELNVNALLLGDSALYLCASRLLAGTDTQYFGPGTRLTVL.

For this clone: A clone one base away is much larger, so this may be a read error. The rearrangement joins TRBV6-5 to TRBJ1-3, with D possibly being TRBD1 (5 bases). CDR1 MNHEY and CDR2 SVGAGI come from the germline V gene. The CDR3 is 15 residues long. The CDR3: CASSYGQGAGNTVYF. CDR3 DNA: TGTGCCAGCAGTTACGGTCAGGGAGCCGGAAACACCGTATATTTT.

The gene calls are TRBV28 and TRBJ1-1, with TRBD1 identical over 10 bases. CDR1 and CDR2 from the germline V gene are MDHEN and SYDVKM. The CDR3 has 16 amino acids. V lost 6 bases, J lost 3 bases, and 10 bases stayed unmatched. The CDR3 DNA follows: TGTGCCAGCAGCTTGGGGACAGGGGTTGAGGACACTGAAGCTTTCTTT. It yields the protein CASSLGTGVEDTEAFF.

The CDR3: CASRGYSNQPQHF. The CDR3 DNA sequence: TGTGCCAGCAGGGGTTATAGCAATCAGCCCCAGCATTTT. The chain has TRBV2 and TRBJ1-5, with D hard to call. Germline values: CDR1 SNHLY, CDR2 FYNNEI. Between the trimmed V and J ends, which lost 6 bases and 0 bases, there was a span of 6 bases. This CDR3 contains 13 residues. The full variable domain, with the rest looked up from reference TRBV2 and TRBJ1-5, is EPEVTQTPSHQVTQMGQEVILRCVPISNHLYFYWYRQILGQKVEFLVSFYNNEISEKSEIFDDQFSVERPDGSNFTLKIRSTKLEDSAMYFCASRGYSNQPQHFGDGTRLSIL.

This chain links TRBV21-1 with TRBJ2-1; the tabulated D call, TRBD2, remains unverified against the DNA. TRBV21-1 is a listed pseudogene. The CDR3 covers 16 residues. The CDR3, as DNA: TGTGCCAGCAGCAAAGAGGCGGGAGATTCCTACAATGAGCAGTTCTTC. It translates to CASSKEAGDSYNEQFF.

The V gene is TRBV28, the J gene TRBJ2-1; possible D gene TRBD2, 6 bases. This CDR3 has 15 amino acids. Germline assignment: CDR1 MDHEN and CDR2 SYDVKM. V was cut by 6 bases and J by 7 bases, with 19 bases left in between. The CDR3 DNA sequence: TGTGCCAGCAGCCAGACTAGTAGGTTGGTAAATGAGCAGTTCTTC. Its protein product is CASSQTSRLVNEQFF.

The chain employs TRBV5-1 and TRBJ2-1; TRBD2 might be the D (5 bases). The CDR3 is 16 residues long. Germline CDR1 is SGHRS and CDR2 is YFSETQ. The V gene lost 4 bases and the J gene lost 4 bases, with 18 bases spanning the gap. DNA of the CDR3: TGCGCCAGCAGCCAAGCACGAGGGAGCGGTTACAATGAGCAGTTCTTC. Translating it yields CASSQARGSGYNEQFF. Full variable domain (missing parts from reference TRBV5-1 and TRBJ2-1): KAGVTQTPRYLIKTRGQQVTLSCSPISGHRSVSWYQQTPGQGLQFLFEYFSETQRNKGNFPGRFSGRQFSNSRSEMNVSTLELGDSALYLCASSQARGSGYNEQFFGPGTRLTVL.

The chain joins TRBV7-3 to TRBJ2-3; a possible D gene is TRBD1 (6 bases). The V and J ends lost 4 bases and 4 bases respectively, with 15 bases between them. Looked up from germline, CDR1 is SGHTA and CDR2 is FQGTGA. This CDR3 has 15 residues. CDR3 sequence reads: CASSYQQGASDTQYF. DNA of the CDR3: TGTGCCAGCAGCTACCAACAGGGCGCTTCAGATACGCAGTATTTT.

This rearrangement joins TRBV4-3 to TRBJ1-3; D might be TRBD1 (6 bases). Trimming shortened V by 4 bases and J by 0 bases, and 16 bases separated the two germline ends. The CDR3 is 17 residues long. Germline V lookup: CDR1 LGHNA, CDR2 YSLEER. CDR3 sequence: CASSPSSTGVSGNTIYF. The CDR3 bases are TGCGCCAGCAGCCCCTCCTCGACAGGAGTCTCTGGAAACACCATATATTTT.

This clone was detected many times. This chain uses TRBV6-1 with TRBJ2-7; 7 positions agree with TRBD2. CDR3 length equals 13 residues. Germline lookup yields CDR1 MNHNS and CDR2 SASEGT. V shed 1 base and J 3 bases; nucleotides not matched to a gene: 0. The CDR3 is CASSEGDYYEQYF. The CDR3, as DNA: TGTGCCAGCAGTGAAGGGGACTACTACGAGCAGTACTTC.

The chain recombines TRBV7-3 with TRBJ2-5; D remains ambiguous. This CDR3 spans 14 amino acids. CDR1 and CDR2 (germline): SGHTA, FQGTGA. The V and J ends lost 0 bases and 4 bases respectively, with 9 bases between them. As DNA, the CDR3 is TGTGCCAGCAGCTTAACGAGTTTTGGAGAGACCCAGTACTTC. It encodes CASSLTSFGETQYF.

CDR3 amino acids: CSVKYPGLYGYTF. The DNA for the CDR3 is TGCAGCGTGAAATATCCGGGATTATATGGCTACACCTTC. This rearrangement joins TRBV29-1 to TRBJ1-2, with unresolved D. The V end was cut by 6 bases, the J end by 5 bases, with 16 bases between. The CDR3 runs 13 residues. Germline CDR1 is SQVTM and CDR2 is ANQGSEA.

The chain employs TRBV5-6 and TRBJ2-7; TRBD1 or TRBD2 may be the D gene (6 bases each). CDR3 length equals 14 residues. V was cut by 5 bases and J by 6 bases, with 18 bases left in between. Germline V gene sequence: CDR1 SGHDT, CDR2 YYEEEE. The CDR3: CASSRGRDLFEQYF. For the CDR3, the DNA is TGTGCCAGCAGTCGGGGGCGGGACCTTTTCGAGCAGTACTTC.

The V gene is TRBV5-4, the J gene TRBJ2-3; TRBD1 might be the D (5 bases). V was cut by 4 bases and J by 3 bases, with 9 bases left in between. The CDR3 is 13 amino acids. CDR1 is SGHNT, CDR2 YYREEE, per germline (reference sequence). The CDR3 DNA follows: TGTGCCAGCAGCGAGGCAGGGACAGATACGCAGTATTTT. This encodes CASSEAGTDTQYF.

This sequence joins TRBV27 and TRBJ2-7, with a possible D match to TRBD2 (5 bases). CDR1 and CDR2 from the germline V gene are MNHEY and SMNVEV (reference sequence). Trimming shortened V by 4 bases and J by 4 bases, and 14 bases separated the two germline ends. This CDR3 spans 14 amino acids. CDR3 in DNA: TGTGCCAGCAGTTCCAATTTGCGGACTTACGAGCAGTACTTC. The encoded protein is CASSSNLRTYEQYF.

In DNA form, the CDR3 reads TGCGCCAGCTCAGTCCTGAACGAGCAGTACTTC. The encoded protein is CASSVLNEQYF. J is TRBJ2-7 and V is TRBV5-1, with D uncertain. This CDR3 region has 11 residues. Germline CDR1 and CDR2: SGHRS and YFSETQ. The V end was cut by 7 bases, the J end by 5 bases, with 10 bases between.